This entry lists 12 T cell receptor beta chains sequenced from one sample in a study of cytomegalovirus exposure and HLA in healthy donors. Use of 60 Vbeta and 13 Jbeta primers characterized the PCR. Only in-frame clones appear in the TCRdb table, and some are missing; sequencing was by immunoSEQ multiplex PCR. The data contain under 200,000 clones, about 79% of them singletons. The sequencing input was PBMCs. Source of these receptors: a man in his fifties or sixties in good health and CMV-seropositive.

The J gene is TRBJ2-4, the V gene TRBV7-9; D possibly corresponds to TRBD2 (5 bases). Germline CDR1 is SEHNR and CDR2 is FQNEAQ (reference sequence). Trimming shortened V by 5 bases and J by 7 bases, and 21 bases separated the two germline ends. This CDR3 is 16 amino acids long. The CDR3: CASSLSFGVGRNIQYF. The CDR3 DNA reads TGTGCCAGCAGCCTTAGCTTCGGGGTTGGGCGGAACATTCAGTACTTC. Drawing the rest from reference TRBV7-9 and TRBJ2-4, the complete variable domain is DTGVSQNPRHKITKRGQNVTFRCDPISEHNRLYWYRQTLGQGPEFLTYFQNEAQLEKSRLLSDRFSAERPKGSFSTLEIQRTEQGDSAMYLCASSLSFGVGRNIQYFGAGTRLSVL.

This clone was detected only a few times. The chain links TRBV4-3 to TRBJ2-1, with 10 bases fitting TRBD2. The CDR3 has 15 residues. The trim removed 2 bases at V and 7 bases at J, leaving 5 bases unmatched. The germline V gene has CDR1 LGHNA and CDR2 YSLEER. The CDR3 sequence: CASSQRAGGTNEQFF. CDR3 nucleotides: TGCGCCAGCAGCCAACGAGCGGGGGGGACGAATGAGCAGTTCTTC.

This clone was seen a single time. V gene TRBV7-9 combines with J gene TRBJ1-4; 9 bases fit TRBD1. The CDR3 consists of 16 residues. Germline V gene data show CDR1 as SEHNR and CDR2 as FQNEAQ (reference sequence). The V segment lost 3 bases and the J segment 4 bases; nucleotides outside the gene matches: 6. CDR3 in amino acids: CASSLDRGTLNEKLFF. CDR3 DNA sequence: TGTGCCAGCAGCTTGGACAGGGGAACTCTTAATGAAAAACTGTTTTTT.

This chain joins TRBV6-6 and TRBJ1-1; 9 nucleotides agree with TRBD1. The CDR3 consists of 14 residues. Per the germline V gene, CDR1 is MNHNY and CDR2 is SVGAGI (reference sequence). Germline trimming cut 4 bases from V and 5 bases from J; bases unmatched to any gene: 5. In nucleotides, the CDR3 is TGTGCCAGCAGTTTACAGGGGGCAGGGACTGAAGCTTTCTTT. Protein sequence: CASSLQGAGTEAFF.

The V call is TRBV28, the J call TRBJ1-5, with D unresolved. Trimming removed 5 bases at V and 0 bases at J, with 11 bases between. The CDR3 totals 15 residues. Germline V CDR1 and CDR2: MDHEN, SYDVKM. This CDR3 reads CASSGRVHSNQPQHF. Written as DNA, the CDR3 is TGTGCCAGCAGTGGGAGGGTCCATAGCAATCAGCCCCAGCATTTT.

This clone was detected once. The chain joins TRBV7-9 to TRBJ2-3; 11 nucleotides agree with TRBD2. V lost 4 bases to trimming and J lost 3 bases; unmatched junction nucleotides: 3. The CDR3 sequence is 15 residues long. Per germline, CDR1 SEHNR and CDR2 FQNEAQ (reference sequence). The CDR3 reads CASSSPSGGTDTQYF. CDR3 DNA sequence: TGTGCCAGCAGCTCACCTAGCGGGGGGACAGATACGCAGTATTTT.

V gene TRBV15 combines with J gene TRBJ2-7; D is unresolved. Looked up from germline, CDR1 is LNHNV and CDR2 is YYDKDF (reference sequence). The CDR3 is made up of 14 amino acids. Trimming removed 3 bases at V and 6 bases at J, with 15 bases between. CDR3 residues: CATSRDRGPSEQYV. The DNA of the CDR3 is TGTGCCACCAGCAGGGATCGAGGTCCTAGCGAGCAGTACGTC.

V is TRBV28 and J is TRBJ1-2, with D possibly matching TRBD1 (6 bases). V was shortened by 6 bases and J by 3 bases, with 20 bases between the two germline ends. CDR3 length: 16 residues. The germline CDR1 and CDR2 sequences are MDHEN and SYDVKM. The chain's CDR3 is CASRIPSGGGHYGYTF. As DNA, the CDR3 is TGTGCCAGCAGGATACCCTCCGGCGGGGGGCACTATGGCTACACCTTC.

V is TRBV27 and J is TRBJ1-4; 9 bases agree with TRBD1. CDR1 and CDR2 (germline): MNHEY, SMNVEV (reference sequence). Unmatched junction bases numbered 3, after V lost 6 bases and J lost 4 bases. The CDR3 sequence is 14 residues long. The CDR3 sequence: CASRGTGRNEKLFF. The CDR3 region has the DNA TGTGCCAGCAGAGGGACAGGGCGTAATGAAAAACTGTTTTTT.

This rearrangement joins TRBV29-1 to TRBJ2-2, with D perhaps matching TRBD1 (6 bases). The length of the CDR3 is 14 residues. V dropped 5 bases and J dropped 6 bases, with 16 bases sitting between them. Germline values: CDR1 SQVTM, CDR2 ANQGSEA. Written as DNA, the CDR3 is TGCAGCGTTCCGGGACAAGTGTTCGCCGGGGAGCTGTTTTTT. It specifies CSVPGQVFAGELFF.

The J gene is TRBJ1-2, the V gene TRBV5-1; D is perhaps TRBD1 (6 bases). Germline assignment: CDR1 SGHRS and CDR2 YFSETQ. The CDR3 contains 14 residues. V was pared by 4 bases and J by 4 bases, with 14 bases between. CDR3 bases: TGCGCCAGCAGCACTGACCGGACAGTCTATGGCTACACCTTC. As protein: CASSTDRTVYGYTF.

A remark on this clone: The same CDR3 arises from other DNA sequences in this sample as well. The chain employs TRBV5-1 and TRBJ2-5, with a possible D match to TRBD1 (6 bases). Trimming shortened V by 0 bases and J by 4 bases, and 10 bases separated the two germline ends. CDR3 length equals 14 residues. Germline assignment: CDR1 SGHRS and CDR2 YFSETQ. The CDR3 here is CASSLVAGVETQYF. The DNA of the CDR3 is TGCGCCAGCAGCTTGGTTGCAGGGGTAGAGACCCAGTACTTC.